The present entry profiles one T cell receptor (beta chain) with its context. A second about 6 to 12 cycle PCR used barcoded and J-beta primers. TCRdb used MiXCR to reprocess the 5' RACE reads, holding one entry per CDR3 protein. The sample contains 600,000 to 650,000 distinct CDR3 sequences, under 70% of which appear only once. The sample is drawn from a study of blood T cells in healthy people across ages. Trimming cost V 0 bases and J 6 bases, with 6 bases left between them. The length of the CDR3 is 13 residues. Germline CDR1 is LGHNA and CDR2 is YNFKEQ. The sequence came from a man aged 55-75 years in good health. The material sequenced was blood. The genes are TRBV4-2 and TRBJ2-1, with D unclear. CDR3 residues: CASSQDPSNEQFF. In nucleotides, the CDR3 is TGTGCCAGCAGCCAAGATCCGAGCAATGAGCAGTTCTTC.